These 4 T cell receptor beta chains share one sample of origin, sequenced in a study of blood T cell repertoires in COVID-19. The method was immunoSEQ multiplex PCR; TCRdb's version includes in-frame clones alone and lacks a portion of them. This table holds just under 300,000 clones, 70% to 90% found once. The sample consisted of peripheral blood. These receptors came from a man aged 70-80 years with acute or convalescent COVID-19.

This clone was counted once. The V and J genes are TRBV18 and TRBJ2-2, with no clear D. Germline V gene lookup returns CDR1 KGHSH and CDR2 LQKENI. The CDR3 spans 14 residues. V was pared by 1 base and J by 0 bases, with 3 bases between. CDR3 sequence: CASSPLSNTGELFF. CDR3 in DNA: TGTGCCAGCTCACCACTCTCGAACACCGGGGAGCTGTTTTTT.

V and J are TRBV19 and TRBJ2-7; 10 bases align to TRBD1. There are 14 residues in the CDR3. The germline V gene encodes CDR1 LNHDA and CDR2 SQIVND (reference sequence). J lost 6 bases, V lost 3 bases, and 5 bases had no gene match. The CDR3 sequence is CASSIRQGAGEQYF. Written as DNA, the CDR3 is TGTGCCAGTAGTATTCGACAGGGGGCAGGCGAGCAGTACTTC.

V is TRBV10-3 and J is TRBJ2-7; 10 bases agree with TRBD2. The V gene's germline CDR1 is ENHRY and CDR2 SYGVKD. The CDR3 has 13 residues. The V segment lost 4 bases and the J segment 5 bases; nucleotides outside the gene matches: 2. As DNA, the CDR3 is TGTGCCATCAGTGGCCTAGCGGGAGACGAGCAGTACTTC. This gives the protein CAISGLAGDEQYF.

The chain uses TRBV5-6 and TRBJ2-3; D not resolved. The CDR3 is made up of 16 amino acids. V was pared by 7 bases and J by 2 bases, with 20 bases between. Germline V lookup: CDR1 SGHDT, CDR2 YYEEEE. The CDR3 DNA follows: TGTGCCAGCCGATCCTTTCTGGGTACAGTCACAGATACGCAGTATTTT. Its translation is CASRSFLGTVTDTQYF.